A selection of T cell receptor beta chains follows, all from one sample in a study of cytomegalovirus exposure and HLA in healthy donors. Assay used: immunoSEQ multiplex PCR; TCRdb lists only in-frame clones, some missing. The sample yields about 180,000 clones, more than 80% seen once. Sequencing input: PBMCs. The receptor set was obtained from a woman aged 18-35 years in good health and CMV-seropositive. CDR3s include the opening cysteine and the closing phenylalanine or tryptophan. The D gene is left open where the match is weak. The size entry is marked missing in some rows and otherwise reads once, few, many or a size class.

D gene,V gene,clone size,J gene,CDR3 DNA,CDR3 protein
.,TRBV5-1,.,TRBJ2-5,TGCGCCAGCAGCTTCCGGGGTCCTGTGGAAGAGACCCAGTACTTC,CASSFRGPVEETQYF
TRBD2,TRBV7-2,.,TRBJ2-7,TGTGCCAGCAGCTTGGGGGGACTAGCGGTCTACGAGCAGTACTTC,CASSLGGLAVYEQYF
TRBD1,TRBV7-8,.,TRBJ1-6,TGTGCCAGCAGCCCATGGGGGACAGGGGATTCACCCCTTCACTTT,CASSPWGTGDSPLHF
TRBD1,TRBV4-2,.,TRBJ1-1,TGTGCCAGCAGCCCGACAGGGCCAGGGAACACTGAAGCTTTCTTT,CASSPTGPGNTEAFF
.,TRBV2,few,TRBJ2-6,TGTGCCAGCAGTGAACGTGGGAGCTCTGGGGCCAACGTCCTGACTTTC,CASSERGSSGANVLTF
TRBD1,TRBV18,.,TRBJ2-2,TGTGCCAGCTCACCACGTCCGGGACAGGGTTCGGGGGAGCTGTTTTTT,CASSPRPGQGSGELFF
.,TRBV10-3,once,TRBJ1-2,TGTGCCATCAGTGGTGGAGGGGGGGAGATACGTAACTATGGCTACACCTTC,CAISGGGGEIRNYGYTF
TRBD2,TRBV5-1,.,TRBJ2-3,TGCGCCAGCAGCTTTCGCGGGGGGGCCATAACAGATACGCAGTATTTT,CASSFRGGAITDTQYF
TRBD1,TRBV6-4,.,TRBJ2-1,TGTGCCAGCAGTGCCAAAGGACAGGGCGATGAGCAGTTCTTC,CASSAKGQGDEQFF
.,TRBV6-5,.,TRBJ2-1,TGTGCCAGCTATCGAGCACCCCTGGATGAGCAGTTCTTC,CASYRAPLDEQFF
.,TRBV30,.,TRBJ1-2,TGTGCCTGGAGTCTCGACAGAAACTATGGCTACACCTTC,CAWSLDRNYGYTF
TRBD1,TRBV4-3,.,TRBJ2-4,TGCGCCAGCAGCCCCGGACAGGCGAGAAACATTCAGTACTTC,CASSPGQARNIQYF
.,TRBV5-6,.,TRBJ2-1,TGTGCCAGCAGCTTCGGAGGTTTCGACTACAATGAGCAGTTCTTC,CASSFGGFDYNEQFF